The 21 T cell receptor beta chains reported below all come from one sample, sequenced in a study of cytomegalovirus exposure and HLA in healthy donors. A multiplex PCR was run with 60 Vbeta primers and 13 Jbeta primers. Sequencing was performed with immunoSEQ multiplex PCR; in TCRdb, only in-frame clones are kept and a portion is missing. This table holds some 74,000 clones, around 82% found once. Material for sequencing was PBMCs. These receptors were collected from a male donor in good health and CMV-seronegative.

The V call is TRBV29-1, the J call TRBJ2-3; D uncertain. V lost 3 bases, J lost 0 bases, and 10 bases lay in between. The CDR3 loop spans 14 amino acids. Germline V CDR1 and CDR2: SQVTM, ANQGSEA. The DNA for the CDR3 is TGCAGCGTTGACGAGGTGTGGAGCACAGATACGCAGTATTTT. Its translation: CSVDEVWSTDTQYF.

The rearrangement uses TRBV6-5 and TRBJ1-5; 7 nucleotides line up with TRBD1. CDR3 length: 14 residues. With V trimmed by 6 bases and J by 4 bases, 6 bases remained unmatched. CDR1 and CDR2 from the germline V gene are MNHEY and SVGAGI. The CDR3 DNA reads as TGTGCCAGCAGCCTAGGGACAGATAATCAGCCCCAGCATTTT. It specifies CASSLGTDNQPQHF.

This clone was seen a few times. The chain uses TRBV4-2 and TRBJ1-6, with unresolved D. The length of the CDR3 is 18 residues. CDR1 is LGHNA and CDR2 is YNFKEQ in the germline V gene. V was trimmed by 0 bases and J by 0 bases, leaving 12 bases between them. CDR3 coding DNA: TGTGCCAGCAGCCAAGATTATATGCTAAGCTCCTATAATTCACCCCTCCACTTT. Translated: CASSQDYMLSSYNSPLHF.

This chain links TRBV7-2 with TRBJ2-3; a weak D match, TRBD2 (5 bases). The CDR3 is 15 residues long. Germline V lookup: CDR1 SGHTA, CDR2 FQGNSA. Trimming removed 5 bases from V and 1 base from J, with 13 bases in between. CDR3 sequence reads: CASSPPRVGTDTQYF. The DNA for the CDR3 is TGTGCCAGCAGCCCCCCGCGGGTGGGCACAGATACGCAGTATTTT. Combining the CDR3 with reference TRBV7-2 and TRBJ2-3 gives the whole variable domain GAGVSQSPSNKVTEKGKDVELRCDPISGHTALYWYRQSLGQGLEFLIYFQGNSAPDKSGLPSDRFSAERTGGSVSTLTIQRTQQEDSAVYLCASSPPRVGTDTQYFGPGTRLTVL.

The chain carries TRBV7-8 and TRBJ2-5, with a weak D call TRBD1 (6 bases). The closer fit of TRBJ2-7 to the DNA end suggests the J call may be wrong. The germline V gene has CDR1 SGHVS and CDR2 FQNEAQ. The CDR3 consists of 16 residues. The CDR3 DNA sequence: TGTGCCAGCAGCTTAGCGGGGCGCAGGGGTGATTACGAGCAGTACTTC. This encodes CASSLAGRRGDYEQYF.

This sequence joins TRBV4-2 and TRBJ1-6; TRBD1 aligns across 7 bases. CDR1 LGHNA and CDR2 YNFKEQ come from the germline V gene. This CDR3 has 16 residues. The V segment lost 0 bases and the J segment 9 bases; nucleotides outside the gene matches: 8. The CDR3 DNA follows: TGTGCCAGCAGCCAAGAGCGGACAGGTCTTAGTTCACCCCTCCACTTT. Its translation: CASSQERTGLSSPLHF.

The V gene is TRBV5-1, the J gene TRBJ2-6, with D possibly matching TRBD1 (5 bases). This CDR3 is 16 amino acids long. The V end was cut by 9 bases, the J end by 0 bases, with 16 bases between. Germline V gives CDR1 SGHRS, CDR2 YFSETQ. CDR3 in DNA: TGCGCCACCCGAGTAGGGGTTATCTCTGGGGCCAACGTCCTGACTTTC. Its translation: CATRVGVISGANVLTF.

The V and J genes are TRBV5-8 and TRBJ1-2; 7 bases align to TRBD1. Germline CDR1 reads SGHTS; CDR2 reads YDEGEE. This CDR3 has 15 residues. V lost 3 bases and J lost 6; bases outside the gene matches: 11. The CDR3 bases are TGTGCCAGCAGCTACCCGGGACAGCCTTTAAATGGCTACACCTTC. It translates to CASSYPGQPLNGYTF.

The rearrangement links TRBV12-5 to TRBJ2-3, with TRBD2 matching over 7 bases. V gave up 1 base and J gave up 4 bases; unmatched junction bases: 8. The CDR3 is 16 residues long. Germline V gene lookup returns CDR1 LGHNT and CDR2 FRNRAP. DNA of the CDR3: TGTGCTAGTGGTTTGGACGGACTAGGAAGCGCAGATACGCAGTATTTT. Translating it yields CASGLDGLGSADTQYF.

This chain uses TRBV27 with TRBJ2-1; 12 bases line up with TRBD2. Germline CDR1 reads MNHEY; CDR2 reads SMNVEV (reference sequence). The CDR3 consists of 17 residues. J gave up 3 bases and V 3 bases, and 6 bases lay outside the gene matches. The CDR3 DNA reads TGTGCCAGCAGTTTCGCTAGCGGGGGGGCGGGCTACAATGAGCAGTTCTTC. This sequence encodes CASSFASGGAGYNEQFF.

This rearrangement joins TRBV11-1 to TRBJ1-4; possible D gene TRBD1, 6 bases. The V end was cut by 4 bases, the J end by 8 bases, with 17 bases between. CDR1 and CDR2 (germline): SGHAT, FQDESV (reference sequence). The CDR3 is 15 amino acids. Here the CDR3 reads CASSSSGGQWEKLFF. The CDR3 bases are TGTGCCAGCAGCTCCTCCGGTGGACAGTGGGAAAAACTGTTTTTT.

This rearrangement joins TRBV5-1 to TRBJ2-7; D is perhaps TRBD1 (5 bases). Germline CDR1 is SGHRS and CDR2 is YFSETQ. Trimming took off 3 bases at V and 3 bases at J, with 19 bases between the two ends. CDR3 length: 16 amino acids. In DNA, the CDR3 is TGCGCCAGCAGCTCCTCGACAGCCTTTACCCTCTACGAGCAGTACTTC. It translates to CASSSSTAFTLYEQYF.

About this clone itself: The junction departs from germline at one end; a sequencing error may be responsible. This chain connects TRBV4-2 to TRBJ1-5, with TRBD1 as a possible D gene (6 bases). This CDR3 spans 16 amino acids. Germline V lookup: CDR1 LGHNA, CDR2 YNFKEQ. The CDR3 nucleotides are TGTGCCAGCAGCCAACATGGTGGGGGGGGCAATCAGCCCCAGAATTTT. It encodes CASSQHGGGGNQPQNF.

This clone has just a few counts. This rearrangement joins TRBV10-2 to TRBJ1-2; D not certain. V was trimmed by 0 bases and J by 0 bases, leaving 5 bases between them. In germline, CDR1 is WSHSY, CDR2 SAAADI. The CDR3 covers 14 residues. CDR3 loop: CASSESTANYGYTF. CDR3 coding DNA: TGCGCCAGCAGTGAGTCTACAGCTAACTATGGCTACACCTTC.

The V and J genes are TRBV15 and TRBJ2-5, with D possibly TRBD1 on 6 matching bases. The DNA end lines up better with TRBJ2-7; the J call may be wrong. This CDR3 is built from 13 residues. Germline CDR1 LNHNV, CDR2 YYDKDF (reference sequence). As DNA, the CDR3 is TGTGCCACCAGCAGACGACAGGTTGGCGAGCAGTACTTC. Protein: CATSRRQVGEQYF.

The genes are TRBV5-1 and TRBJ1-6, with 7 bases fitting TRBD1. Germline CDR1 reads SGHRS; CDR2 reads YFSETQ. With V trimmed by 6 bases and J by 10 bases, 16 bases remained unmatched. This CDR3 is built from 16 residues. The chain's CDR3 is CASNVEPGGTGSPLHF. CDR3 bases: TGCGCCAGCAATGTGGAACCAGGGGGTACTGGGTCACCCCTCCACTTT.

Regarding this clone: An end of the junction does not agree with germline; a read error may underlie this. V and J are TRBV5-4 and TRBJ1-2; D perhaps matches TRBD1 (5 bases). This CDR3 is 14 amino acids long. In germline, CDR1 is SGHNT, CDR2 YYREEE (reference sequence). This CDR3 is CASSFGGDNYGYPF. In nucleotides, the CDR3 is TGTGCCAGCAGCTTTGGGGGGGATAACTATGGCTACCCCTTC.

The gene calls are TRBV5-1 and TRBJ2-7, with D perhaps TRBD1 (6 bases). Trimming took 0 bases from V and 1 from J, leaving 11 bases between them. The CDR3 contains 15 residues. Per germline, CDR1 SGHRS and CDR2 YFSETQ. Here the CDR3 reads CASSLERGQSYEQYF. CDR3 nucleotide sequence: TGCGCCAGCAGCTTGGAGCGAGGACAGTCCTACGAGCAGTACTTC.

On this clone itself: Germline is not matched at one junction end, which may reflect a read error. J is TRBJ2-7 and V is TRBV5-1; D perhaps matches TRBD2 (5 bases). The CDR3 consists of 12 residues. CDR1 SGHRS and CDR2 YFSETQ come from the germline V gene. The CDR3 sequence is CASSRGSYEQSF. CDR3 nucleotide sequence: TGCGCCAGCAGCCGCGGGTCCTACGAGCAGTCCTTC.

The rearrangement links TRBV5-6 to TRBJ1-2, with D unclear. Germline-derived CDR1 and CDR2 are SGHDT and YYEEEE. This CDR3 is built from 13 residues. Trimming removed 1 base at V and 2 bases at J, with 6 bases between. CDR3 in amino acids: CASSLPTNYGYTF. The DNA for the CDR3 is TGTGCCAGCAGCTTGCCAACAAACTATGGCTACACCTTC.

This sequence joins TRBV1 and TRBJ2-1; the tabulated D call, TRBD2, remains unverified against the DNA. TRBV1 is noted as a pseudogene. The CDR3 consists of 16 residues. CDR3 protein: CTSSPDEKLRYNEQFF. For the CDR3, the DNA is TGCACCAGCAGCCCAGACGAGAAACTGCGTTACAATGAGCAGTTCTTC.